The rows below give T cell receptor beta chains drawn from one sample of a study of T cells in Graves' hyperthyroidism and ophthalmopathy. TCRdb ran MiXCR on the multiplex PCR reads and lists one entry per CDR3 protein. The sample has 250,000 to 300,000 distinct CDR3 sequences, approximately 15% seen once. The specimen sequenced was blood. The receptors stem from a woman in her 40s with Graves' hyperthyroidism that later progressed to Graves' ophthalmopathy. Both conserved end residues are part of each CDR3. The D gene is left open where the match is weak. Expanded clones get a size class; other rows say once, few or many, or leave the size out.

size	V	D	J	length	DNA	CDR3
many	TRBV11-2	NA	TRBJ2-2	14	TGTGCCAGCAGCTTAGGGCTAGACGCCGGGGAGCTGTTTTTT	CASSLGLDAGELFF
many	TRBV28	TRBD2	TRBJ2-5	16	TGTGCCAGCAGCAATAGGGGACTAGTCGGGGAAGAGACCCAGTACTTC	CASSNRGLVGEETQYF
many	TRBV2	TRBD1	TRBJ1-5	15	TGTGCCAGCAGCCTCGGACAGGGGGCTTTTCAGCCCCAGCATTTT	CASSLGQGAFQPQHF
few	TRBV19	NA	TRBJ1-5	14	TGTGCCAGTAGTGAAGGAGGAGGCAATCAGCCCCAGCATTTT	CASSEGGGNQPQHF
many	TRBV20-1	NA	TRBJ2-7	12	TGCAGTGCTAGCTACGACGCGTGGGAGCAGTACTTC	CSASYDAWEQYF
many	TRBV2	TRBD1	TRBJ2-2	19	TGTGCCAGCAGAGCTATGGGGACAGGGGCACGGGGGAACACCGGGGAGCTGTTTTTT	CASRAMGTGARGNTGELFF
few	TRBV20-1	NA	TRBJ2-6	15	TGCAGTGCAAGTATACAGGGAACTGGGGCCAACGTCCTGACTTTC	CSASIQGTGANVLTF
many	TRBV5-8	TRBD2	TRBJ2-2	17	TGTGCCAGCAGCCCGTGGCATGCGGGAGGGCCCACCGGGGAGCTGTTTTTT	CASSPWHAGGPTGELFF
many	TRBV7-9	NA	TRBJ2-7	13	TGTGCCAGCAGAACTACGCGGGGGCGCGAGCAGTACTTC	CASRTTRGREQYF
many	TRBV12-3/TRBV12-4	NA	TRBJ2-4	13	TGTGCCAGCAGTTTTTCCCATGGGGGATGGGAGTACTTC	CASSFSHGGWEYF
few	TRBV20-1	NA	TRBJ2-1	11	TGCAGTCAACCCTTCGTAGGTGAGCAGTTCTTC	CSQPFVGEQFF
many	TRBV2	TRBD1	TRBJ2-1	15	TGTGCCAGCAGTGAAACAGGGGATGGGTACAATGAGCAGTTCTTC	CASSETGDGYNEQFF
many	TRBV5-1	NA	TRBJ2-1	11	TGCGCCAGCAGCGCTTCGGGGGAGCAGTTCTTC	CASSASGEQFF
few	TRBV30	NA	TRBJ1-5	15	TGTGCCTGGAGCCTGGGTCACCATAGCAATCAGCCCCAGCATTTT	CAWSLGHHSNQPQHF
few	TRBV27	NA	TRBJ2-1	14	TGTGCCAGCAGCGAGCGGTACTTCTACAATGAGCGGTTCTTC	CASSERYFYNERFF
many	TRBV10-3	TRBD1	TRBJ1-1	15	TGTGCCATCAGGGGGGGACAGGGGATGAACACTGAAGCTTTCTTT	CAIRGGQGMNTEAFF
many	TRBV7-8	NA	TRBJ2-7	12	TGTGCCAGCAGCTTAGTGATTTACGAGCAGTACTTC	CASSLVIYEQYF
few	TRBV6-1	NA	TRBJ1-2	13	TGTGCCAGCAGTGAAGGGGACCATTATGGCTACACCTTC	CASSEGDHYGYTF
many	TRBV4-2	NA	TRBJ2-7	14	TGTGCCAGCAGCCAAGAAATGGGACCCAGCGAGCAGTACTTC	CASSQEMGPSEQYF
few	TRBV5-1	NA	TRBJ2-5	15	TGCGCCAGCAGCTTGGAAGGACGGTACCAAGAGACCCAGTACTTC	CASSLEGRYQETQYF
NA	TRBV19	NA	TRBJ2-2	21	TGTGCCAGTAGTACTTGGACGAAGGCGGGCCCTAGAAGGGAGGTCGGCGGGGAGCTGTTTTTT	CASSTWTKAGPRREVGGELFF
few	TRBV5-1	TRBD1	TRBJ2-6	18	TGCGCCAGCAGCAGCGGACAGGGACCCATCTCTGGGGCCAACGTCCTGACTTTC	CASSSGQGPISGANVLTF
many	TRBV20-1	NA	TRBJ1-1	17	TGCAGTGCTAGAGATACGGGGAGAGGGGTCATGAACACTGAAGCTTTCTTT	CSARDTGRGVMNTEAFF
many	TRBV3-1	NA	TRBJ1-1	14	TGTGCCAGCAGCTTGAAGACTTGGAACACTGAAGCTTTCTTT	CASSLKTWNTEAFF
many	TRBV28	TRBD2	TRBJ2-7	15	TGTGCCAGCAGCCGTACGGGGGGGGTGGAGGGAGAGCAGTACTTC	CASSRTGGVEGEQYF
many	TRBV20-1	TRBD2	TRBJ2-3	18	TGCAGTGCTAGAGATCTCCTCGGGACTAGCGGACCACAGTATACGCAGTATTTT	CSARDLLGTSGPQYTQYF
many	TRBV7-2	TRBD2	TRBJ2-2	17	TGTGCCAGCAGCTTAGTAGTAGCGGGAGGGAACACCGGGGAGCTGTTTTTT	CASSLVVAGGNTGELFF
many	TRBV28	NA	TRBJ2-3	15	TGTGCCAGCTGTGGGACCATTCCTAGCACAGATACGCAGTATTTT	CASCGTIPSTDTQYF
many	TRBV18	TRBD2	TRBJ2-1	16	TGTGCCAGCTCAGATACTAGCGGGAGTCCTTACAATGAGCAGTTCTTC	CASSDTSGSPYNEQFF
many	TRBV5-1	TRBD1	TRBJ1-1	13	TGCGCCAGCAGTCCGGGACAGGGGGGGAGCGCTTTCTTT	CASSPGQGGSAFF
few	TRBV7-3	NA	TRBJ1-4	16	TGTGCCAGCGGCCCGTACGTAGGCTGGACCAATGAAAAACTGTTTTTT	CASGPYVGWTNEKLFF
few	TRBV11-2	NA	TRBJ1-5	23	NA	CASTNQTSMYLCASSSGGQPQHF
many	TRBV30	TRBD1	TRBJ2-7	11	TGTGCCTGGAGGACAGGGGTAGAGCAGTACTTC	CAWRTGVEQYF
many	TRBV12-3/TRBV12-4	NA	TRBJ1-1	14	TGTGCCAGCAGTCTATATATACAGAACACTGAAGCTTTCTTT	CASSLYIQNTEAFF
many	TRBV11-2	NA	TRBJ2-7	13	TGTGCCAGCAGCTCCGAATTTCACTACGAGCAGTACTTC	CASSSEFHYEQYF
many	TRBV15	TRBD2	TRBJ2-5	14	TGTGCCACCAGCAGAGATAGCGGGCGAGAGACCCAGTACTTC	CATSRDSGRETQYF
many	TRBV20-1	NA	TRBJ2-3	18	TGCAGTGCTAGAGGTCTAAAGGGGGGGACCTCTAGCACAGATACGCAGTATTTT	CSARGLKGGTSSTDTQYF
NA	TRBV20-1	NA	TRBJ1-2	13	TGCAGTGCTCCGTCGGACCGCTCCTATGGCTACACCTTC	CSAPSDRSYGYTF
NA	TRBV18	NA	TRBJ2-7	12	TGTGCCAGCTCACCGCTAGGGCGCGAGCAGTACTTC	CASSPLGREQYF
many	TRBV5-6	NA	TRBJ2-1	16	TGTGCCAGCAGCTTAAACCAGGGCCCCTCCTACAATGAGCAGTTCTTC	CASSLNQGPSYNEQFF
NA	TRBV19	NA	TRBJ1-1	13	TGTGCCACAGAGGGGGTTGTGAGCACTGAAGCTTTCTTT	CATEGVVSTEAFF
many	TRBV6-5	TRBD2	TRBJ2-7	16	TGTGCCAGCAGTTACGATGCTAGCGGGTTCTCCTACGAGCAGTACTTC	CASSYDASGFSYEQYF
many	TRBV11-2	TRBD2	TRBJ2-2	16	TGTGCCAGCAGCTTAGGGCTAGCGGGAGTTGCCGGGGAGCTGTTTTTT	CASSLGLAGVAGELFF
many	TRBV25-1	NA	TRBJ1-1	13	TGTGCCAGCAGTGATAGTCCCCCCGCGGAAGCTTTCTTT	CASSDSPPAEAFF
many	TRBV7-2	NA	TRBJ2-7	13	TGTGCCAGCAGCTTCCGGCTTTACTACGAGCAGTACTTC	CASSFRLYYEQYF
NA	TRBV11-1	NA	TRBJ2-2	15	TGTGCCAGCAGCTTCCGACTAGGAGCCGCCGGGGAGCTGTTTTTT	CASSFRLGAAGELFF
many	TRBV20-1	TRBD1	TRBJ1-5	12	TGCAGTGCATGGGACAGGGCTCAGCCCCAGCATTTT	CSAWDRAQPQHF
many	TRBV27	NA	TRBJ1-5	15	TGTGCCAGCAGTTTGACAGAGTATAGCAATCAGCCCCAGCATTTT	CASSLTEYSNQPQHF
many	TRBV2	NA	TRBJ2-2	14	TGTGCCAGCAAAACCGGGACCAACTCCGGGGAGCTGTTTTTT	CASKTGTNSGELFF
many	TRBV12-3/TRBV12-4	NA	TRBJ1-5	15	TGTGCCAGCAGTTTACCCCCTCAGGGGTCACAGCCCCAGCATTTT	CASSLPPQGSQPQHF
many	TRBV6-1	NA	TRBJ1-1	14	TGTGCCAGCAGAGGGCTCAGGGAAGACACTGAAGCTTTCTTT	CASRGLREDTEAFF
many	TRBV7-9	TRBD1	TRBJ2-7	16	TGTGCCAGCAGTCAACCTAGGACAGGGGGGACCTACGAGCAGTACTTC	CASSQPRTGGTYEQYF
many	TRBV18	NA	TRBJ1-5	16	TGTGCCAGCTCACCCACACCCGACAGTCCCAATCAGCCCCAGCATTTT	CASSPTPDSPNQPQHF